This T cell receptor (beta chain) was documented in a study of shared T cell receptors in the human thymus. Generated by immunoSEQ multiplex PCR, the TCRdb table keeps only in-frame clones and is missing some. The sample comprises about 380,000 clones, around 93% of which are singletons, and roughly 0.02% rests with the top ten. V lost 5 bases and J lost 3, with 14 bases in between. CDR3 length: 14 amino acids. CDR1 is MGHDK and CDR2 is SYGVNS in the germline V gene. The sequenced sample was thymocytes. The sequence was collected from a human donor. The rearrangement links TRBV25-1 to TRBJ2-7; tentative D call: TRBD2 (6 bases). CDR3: CASSTRESNYEQYF. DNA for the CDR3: TGTGCCAGCAGTACCCGGGAGTCAAACTACGAGCAGTACTTC.